This is a list of T cell receptor beta chains from one sample in a study of blood T cell repertoires in COVID-19. Assay: immunoSEQ multiplex PCR; the TCRdb copy retains only in-frame clones and omits some. Of 130,000 or so clones listed, 86% are singletons. The source material was peripheral blood. The receptors shown here come from a woman aged 55-69 years with acute or convalescent COVID-19. Both conserved end residues are part of each CDR3. A D gene is named only where the DNA matches it firmly. Clone size, where shown, is once, few, many, or a class for clones that have expanded.

j_gene: TRBJ2-3
v_gene: TRBV9
abundance: -
d_gene: TRBD2
CDR3aa: CASSVPASGGAVTDTQYF
CDR3nt: TGTGCCAGCAGCGTACCGGCTAGCGGGGGGGCGGTCACAGATACGCAGTATTTT

j_gene: TRBJ2-2
v_gene: TRBV6-5
abundance: -
d_gene: -
CDR3aa: CASILRQNTGELFF
CDR3nt: TGTGCCAGTATACTTAGACAGAACACCGGGGAGCTGTTTTTT

j_gene: TRBJ1-1
v_gene: TRBV5-4
abundance: -
d_gene: TRBD1
CDR3aa: CASSPGTVNTEAFF
CDR3nt: TGTGCCAGCAGCCCGGGGACAGTGAACACTGAAGCTTTCTTT

j_gene: TRBJ2-7
v_gene: TRBV11-2
abundance: -
d_gene: -
CDR3aa: CASSHWGGAAEEQYF
CDR3nt: TGTGCCAGCAGCCACTGGGGGGGGGCAGCGGAAGAGCAGTACTTC

j_gene: TRBJ2-5
v_gene: TRBV6-1
abundance: -
d_gene: TRBD2
CDR3aa: CASSVTSGGLQETQYF
CDR3nt: TGTGCCAGCAGTGTAACTAGCGGGGGGCTCCAAGAGACCCAGTACTTC

j_gene: TRBJ2-3
v_gene: TRBV12-3/TRBV12-4
abundance: -
d_gene: -
CDR3aa: CASRRGTTDTQYF
CDR3nt: TGTGCCAGCAGGCGGGGCACCACAGATACGCAGTATTTT

j_gene: TRBJ2-7
v_gene: TRBV7-8
abundance: -
d_gene: TRBD2
CDR3aa: CASSLNWGATSGVYEQYF
CDR3nt: TGTGCCAGCAGCTTAAATTGGGGGGCCACTAGCGGGGTTTACGAGCAGTACTTC

j_gene: TRBJ2-7
v_gene: TRBV6-2/TRBV6-3
abundance: -
d_gene: TRBD2
CDR3aa: CASSYSGLAAYEQYF
CDR3nt: TGTGCCAGCAGTTACTCCGGACTAGCAGCCTACGAGCAGTACTTC

j_gene: TRBJ1-6
v_gene: TRBV6-1
abundance: -
d_gene: -
CDR3aa: CASSEGSPLF
CDR3nt: TGTGCCAGCAGTGAAGGGAGCCCCCTCTTT

j_gene: TRBJ1-6
v_gene: TRBV6-5
abundance: -
d_gene: -
CDR3aa: CASSYSSGSPLHF
CDR3nt: TGTGCCAGCAGTTACTCGAGTGGTTCACCCCTCCACTTT

j_gene: TRBJ2-7
v_gene: TRBV5-1
abundance: -
d_gene: TRBD1
CDR3aa: CASSWPGQGKYEQYF
CDR3nt: TGCGCCAGCAGCTGGCCGGGACAGGGAAAATACGAGCAGTACTTC

j_gene: TRBJ2-1
v_gene: TRBV6-6
abundance: -
d_gene: TRBD2
CDR3aa: CASIRGGEDYNEQFF
CDR3nt: TGTGCCAGCATCCGGGGAGGGGAGGACTACAATGAGCAGTTCTTC

j_gene: TRBJ1-1
v_gene: TRBV11-3
abundance: few
d_gene: -
CDR3aa: CASSLEGQLLEAFF
CDR3nt: TGTGCCAGCAGCTTAGAAGGACAGCTACTAGAAGCTTTCTTT

j_gene: TRBJ2-5
v_gene: TRBV27
abundance: -
d_gene: -
CDR3aa: CASSSGAGRGKTQYF
CDR3nt: TGTGCCAGCAGTTCCGGAGCGGGTCGGGGGAAGACCCAGTACTTC

j_gene: TRBJ2-2
v_gene: TRBV5-1
abundance: few
d_gene: TRBD2
CDR3aa: CASSLDGGGAYGELFF
CDR3nt: TGCGCCAGCAGCTTGGATGGCGGGGGGGCCTACGGGGAGCTGTTTTTT

j_gene: TRBJ2-3
v_gene: TRBV11-3
abundance: -
d_gene: TRBD2
CDR3aa: CASSFLRLANTQYF
CDR3nt: TGTGCCAGCAGCTTCCTTAGACTAGCAAATACGCAGTATTTT

j_gene: TRBJ2-5
v_gene: TRBV29-1
abundance: -
d_gene: TRBD2
CDR3aa: CSVSGSGGPFQETQYF
CDR3nt: TGCAGCGTCTCCGGAAGCGGGGGGCCCTTCCAAGAGACCCAGTACTTC

j_gene: TRBJ2-5
v_gene: TRBV5-8
abundance: -
d_gene: -
CDR3aa: CASSRGTQYF
CDR3nt: TGTGCCAGCAGCCGCGGGACCCAGTACTTC

j_gene: TRBJ2-7
v_gene: TRBV7-9
abundance: -
d_gene: -
CDR3aa: CASSPREGYEQYF
CDR3nt: TGTGCCAGCAGCCCTAGAGAGGGATACGAGCAGTACTTC

j_gene: TRBJ2-1
v_gene: TRBV7-4
abundance: -
d_gene: TRBD2
CDR3aa: CASSVRGLAGDPPDYNEQFF
CDR3nt: TGTGCCAGCAGCGTAAGAGGACTAGCGGGGGACCCTCCAGATTACAATGAGCAGTTCTTC

j_gene: TRBJ2-5
v_gene: TRBV4-2
abundance: -
d_gene: -
CDR3aa: CASSPGPYQETQYF
CDR3nt: TGTGCCAGCAGCCCTGGCCCATACCAAGAGACCCAGTACTTC

j_gene: TRBJ2-5
v_gene: TRBV5-1
abundance: -
d_gene: -
CDR3aa: CASSFTGEETQYF
CDR3nt: TGCGCCAGCAGCTTTACAGGAGAAGAGACCCAGTACTTC

j_gene: TRBJ2-7
v_gene: TRBV6-2/TRBV6-3
abundance: -
d_gene: TRBD1
CDR3aa: CASSYPGTGAYEQYF
CDR3nt: TGTGCCAGCAGTTACCCCGGGACAGGGGCATACGAGCAGTACTTC

j_gene: TRBJ2-3
v_gene: TRBV11-3
abundance: -
d_gene: -
CDR3aa: CASSLNQARTHTQYF
CDR3nt: TGTGCCAGCAGCTTAAACCAAGCCCGAACCCATACGCAGTATTTT

j_gene: TRBJ1-1
v_gene: TRBV7-8
abundance: -
d_gene: -
CDR3aa: CASSLRAFTEAFF
CDR3nt: TGTGCCAGCAGCCTCAGGGCCTTCACTGAAGCTTTCTTT

j_gene: TRBJ2-3
v_gene: TRBV5-1
abundance: many
d_gene: -
CDR3aa: CASSEVQRSTDTQYF
CDR3nt: TGCGCCAGCAGCGAGGTACAAAGAAGCACAGATACGCAGTATTTT

j_gene: TRBJ2-5
v_gene: TRBV11-2
abundance: -
d_gene: TRBD2
CDR3aa: CASSLERGGQETQYF
CDR3nt: TGTGCCAGCAGCTTAGAGCGGGGGGGGCAAGAGACCCAGTACTTC

j_gene: TRBJ1-5
v_gene: TRBV6-5
abundance: -
d_gene: -
CDR3aa: CASSYGGANQPQHF
CDR3nt: TGTGCCAGCAGTTACGGAGGGGCCAATCAGCCCCAGCATTTT

j_gene: TRBJ1-2
v_gene: TRBV18
abundance: -
d_gene: TRBD1
CDR3aa: CASSPVAPGQGLGYGYTF
CDR3nt: TGTGCCAGCTCACCAGTCGCCCCGGGACAGGGTTTAGGCTATGGCTACACCTTC

j_gene: TRBJ2-7
v_gene: TRBV6-6
abundance: -
d_gene: -
CDR3aa: CASSLPQSFGEQYF
CDR3nt: TGTGCCAGCAGTCTACCACAGAGTTTCGGCGAGCAGTACTTC

j_gene: TRBJ2-2
v_gene: TRBV7-9
abundance: -
d_gene: TRBD1
CDR3aa: CASSLTGAGELFF
CDR3nt: TGTGCCAGCAGCTTGACAGGGGCCGGGGAGCTGTTTTTT

j_gene: TRBJ2-3
v_gene: TRBV10-2
abundance: -
d_gene: -
CDR3aa: CASSYPGGATQYF
CDR3nt: TGCGCCAGCAGTTACCCAGGAGGGGCTACGCAGTATTTT

j_gene: TRBJ2-7
v_gene: TRBV7-9
abundance: many
d_gene: -
CDR3aa: CASSKGTRWEQYF
CDR3nt: TGTGCCAGCAGCAAAGGGACTCGCTGGGAGCAGTACTTC

j_gene: TRBJ2-5
v_gene: TRBV24-1
abundance: -
d_gene: -
CDR3aa: CATSEPDGQQETQYF
CDR3nt: TGTGCCACCAGTGAACCGGACGGACAACAAGAGACCCAGTACTTC

j_gene: TRBJ2-3
v_gene: TRBV5-6
abundance: -
d_gene: TRBD2
CDR3aa: CASSLAGTSGDITQYF
CDR3nt: TGTGCCAGCAGCTTGGCGGGGACTAGCGGGGACATCACGCAGTATTTT

j_gene: TRBJ1-5
v_gene: TRBV4-1
abundance: -
d_gene: TRBD1
CDR3aa: CASSQPDRVGQPQHF
CDR3nt: TGCGCCAGCAGCCAACCCGACAGGGTGGGTCAGCCCCAGCATTTT

j_gene: TRBJ2-6
v_gene: TRBV27
abundance: -
d_gene: -
CDR3aa: CASSTTRQSSGANVLTF
CDR3nt: TGTGCCAGCAGCACCACCCGACAGTCCTCTGGGGCCAACGTCCTGACTTTC

j_gene: TRBJ1-1
v_gene: TRBV28
abundance: once
d_gene: -
CDR3aa: CASSLSPAGNTEAFF
CDR3nt: TGTGCCAGCAGTTTATCCCCAGCGGGGAACACTGAAGCTTTCTTT

j_gene: TRBJ2-5
v_gene: TRBV5-1
abundance: -
d_gene: TRBD2
CDR3aa: CASTGEGVIAETQYF
CDR3nt: TGCGCCAGCACCGGGGAGGGTGTAATAGCGGAGACCCAGTACTTC

j_gene: TRBJ1-2
v_gene: TRBV7-8
abundance: -
d_gene: TRBD1
CDR3aa: CASSTDRGHVYGYTF
CDR3nt: TGTGCCAGCAGCACAGACAGGGGGCATGTCTATGGCTACACCTTC

j_gene: TRBJ1-1
v_gene: TRBV7-2
abundance: once
d_gene: -
CDR3aa: CASSANRAAEAFF
CDR3nt: TGTGCCAGCAGCGCTAACAGGGCGGCTGAAGCTTTCTTT

j_gene: TRBJ1-6
v_gene: TRBV5-5
abundance: -
d_gene: TRBD1
CDR3aa: CASSLGDRSLYNSPLHF
CDR3nt: TGTGCCAGCAGCTTGGGGGACAGGAGTCTCTATAATTCACCCCTCCACTTT

j_gene: TRBJ2-1
v_gene: TRBV6-2/TRBV6-3
abundance: -
d_gene: TRBD2
CDR3aa: CASSPAGGQGEQFF
CDR3nt: TGTGCCAGCAGCCCGGCGGGGGGGCAGGGTGAGCAGTTCTTC

j_gene: TRBJ1-3
v_gene: TRBV25-1
abundance: -
d_gene: -
CDR3aa: CASSDNRGGFSSGNTIYF
CDR3nt: TGTGCCAGCAGTGACAATCGGGGGGGTTTCAGCTCTGGAAACACCATATATTTT

j_gene: TRBJ1-5
v_gene: TRBV11-2
abundance: -
d_gene: -
CDR3aa: CASSSGGQPQHF
CDR3nt: TGTGCCAGCAGCTCGGGAGGGCAGCCCCAGCATTTT

j_gene: TRBJ1-3
v_gene: TRBV30
abundance: -
d_gene: -
CDR3aa: CAWSRGGYGGGNTIYF
CDR3nt: TGTGCCTGGAGTAGAGGGGGATACGGAGGTGGAAACACCATATATTTT

j_gene: TRBJ1-1
v_gene: TRBV2
abundance: -
d_gene: TRBD1
CDR3aa: CATRQGWRGTEAFF
CDR3nt: TGTGCCACCCGACAGGGATGGAGAGGCACTGAAGCTTTCTTT

j_gene: TRBJ2-1
v_gene: TRBV3-1/TRBV3-2
abundance: few
d_gene: TRBD1
CDR3aa: CASSLGQGSYNEQFF
CDR3nt: TGTGCCAGCAGTCTTGGACAGGGCTCCTACAATGAGCAGTTCTTC

j_gene: TRBJ1-1
v_gene: TRBV5-1
abundance: -
d_gene: TRBD1
CDR3aa: CASSLAGTGGRGTEAFF
CDR3nt: TGCGCCAGCAGCCTAGCCGGGACAGGGGGAAGGGGGACTGAAGCTTTCTTT

j_gene: TRBJ2-7
v_gene: TRBV9
abundance: -
d_gene: TRBD1
CDR3aa: CASSRDSLNYEQYF
CDR3nt: TGTGCCAGCAGTCGGGACAGCCTGAACTACGAGCAGTACTTC

j_gene: TRBJ1-5
v_gene: TRBV7-6
abundance: -
d_gene: -
CDR3aa: CASSLGTASRDQPQHF
CDR3nt: TGTGCCAGCAGCTTAGGGACAGCGAGTAGGGATCAGCCCCAGCATTTT

j_gene: TRBJ2-5
v_gene: TRBV7-2
abundance: once
d_gene: TRBD1
CDR3aa: CASSLGQGKRTQYF
CDR3nt: TGTGCCAGCAGCCTGGGACAGGGGAAGAGAACCCAGTACTTC

j_gene: TRBJ1-6
v_gene: TRBV24-1
abundance: -
d_gene: TRBD1
CDR3aa: CATSEDRVNSPLHF
CDR3nt: TGTGCCACCAGTGAGGACAGGGTCAATTCACCCCTCCACTTT

j_gene: TRBJ1-1
v_gene: TRBV14
abundance: -
d_gene: -
CDR3aa: CASSPWGRGRNTEAFF
CDR3nt: TGTGCCAGCAGCCCCTGGGGCAGGGGACGGAACACTGAAGCTTTCTTT

j_gene: TRBJ2-3
v_gene: TRBV4-1
abundance: -
d_gene: TRBD1
CDR3aa: CASSPDRGTDTQYF
CDR3nt: TGCGCCAGCAGCCCCGACAGGGGGACAGATACGCAGTATTTT

j_gene: TRBJ1-4
v_gene: TRBV9
abundance: -
d_gene: -
CDR3aa: CASSPSGLANEKLFF
CDR3nt: TGTGCCAGCAGCCCTTCGGGACTGGCGAATGAAAAACTGTTTTTT

j_gene: TRBJ1-6
v_gene: TRBV5-1
abundance: -
d_gene: -
CDR3aa: CASSLQDNSPLHF
CDR3nt: TGCGCCAGCAGCTTGCAGGATAATTCACCCCTCCACTTT

j_gene: TRBJ2-7
v_gene: TRBV7-2
abundance: -
d_gene: TRBD1
CDR3aa: CASSRVGTGASYEQYF
CDR3nt: TGTGCCAGCAGCCGCGTCGGGACAGGGGCCTCCTACGAGCAGTACTTC

j_gene: TRBJ2-2
v_gene: TRBV6-5
abundance: -
d_gene: TRBD2
CDR3aa: CASTIAGVNTGELFF
CDR3nt: TGTGCCAGCACGATAGCGGGGGTAAACACCGGGGAGCTGTTTTTT

j_gene: TRBJ1-1
v_gene: TRBV15
abundance: -
d_gene: -
CDR3aa: CATSRGYAQGYTEAFF
CDR3nt: TGTGCCACCAGCAGAGGATACGCCCAGGGATACACTGAAGCTTTCTTT